The text below deals with one TCR beta chain. This record comes from a study of blood T cell repertoires in COVID-19. Study-level information: The study drew acute and convalescent COVID-19 samples from the United States, Italy and Spain. Sources were T cells, B-cell-depleted T cells, or PBMCs; the material itself was cDNA or gDNA.

TCRdb keeps only in-frame clones here, not all; method: immunoSEQ multiplex PCR. The sample holds hundreds of thousands of clones, about 90% seen once. The source is a woman under 30 who had recovered from COVID-19. The sample taken for sequencing was peripheral blood.

The CDR3 coding sequence is TGTGCCACCAGTACCCGGGACAGAAACACCGGGGAGCTGTTTTTT. This encodes CATSTRDRNTGELFF. The rearrangement uses TRBV15 and TRBJ2-2, with 7 bases lining up with TRBD1. This CDR3 comprises 15 residues. With 6 bases clipped from V and 2 bases from J, the junction kept 6 bases outside the gene matches. Germline CDR1 is LNHNV and CDR2 is YYDKDF (reference sequence). The full variable domain, rest sourced from reference TRBV15 and TRBJ2-2, is DAMVIQNPRYQVTQFGKPVTLSCSQTLNHNVMYWYQQKSSQAPKLLFHYYDKDFNNEADTPDNFQSRRPNTSFCFLDIRSPGLGDTAMYLCATSTRDRNTGELFFGEGSRLTVL.